This is a list of T cell receptor beta chains from one sample in a study of control samples from healthy donors and cancer patients. Method: immunoSEQ multiplex PCR; TCRdb's copy keeps in-frame clones and lacks some. This sample has approximately 49,000 clones, with 80% to 90% found just once. The sample was PBMCs. The source is a woman aged 45-65 years with lung cancer. CDR3s include the opening cysteine and the closing phenylalanine or tryptophan. D genes are given only for firm matches. Not every row has a clone size; where given, it reads once, few, many or a size class.

size	J	D	V	CDR3	DNA
.	TRBJ1-1	.	TRBV11-2	CACRGGNTEAFF	TGTGCCTGTAGGGGGGGAAACACTGAAGCTTTCTTT
few	TRBJ2-2	TRBD1	TRBV6-1	CASSALGQGAGGELFF	TGTGCCAGCAGTGCTCTTGGGCAGGGGGCGGGCGGGGAGCTGTTTTTT
.	TRBJ1-6	.	TRBV30	CAWSVGQGNSPLHF	TGTGCCTGGAGTGTCGGGCAGGGGAATTCACCCCTCCACTTT
once	TRBJ2-1	.	TRBV27	CASSLRRTGSGGARNEQFF	TGTGCCAGCAGTTTACGACGGACAGGGTCCGGGGGGGCGCGAAATGAGCAGTTCTTC
.	TRBJ2-7	.	TRBV4-2	CASSREGREISYEQYF	TGTGCCAGCAGCCGGGAAGGCAGGGAAATCTCCTACGAGCAGTACTTC
.	TRBJ1-1	.	TRBV7-9	CASSLEGPGMNTEAFF	TGTGCCAGCAGCTTAGAAGGCCCGGGGATGAACACTGAAGCTTTCTTT
.	TRBJ2-3	TRBD2	TRBV5-1	CASSLATTSGVTDTQYF	TGCGCCAGCAGCTTGGCCACTACTAGCGGGGTCACAGATACGCAGTATTTT
.	TRBJ2-3	TRBD2	TRBV3-1/TRBV3-2	CASSLGLARTDTQYF	TGTGCCAGCAGCCTGGGACTAGCTCGCACAGATACGCAGTATTTT
.	TRBJ1-1	.	TRBV2	CASSRRVWAELTEAFF	TGTGCCAGCTCCCGACGAGTTTGGGCGGAACTCACTGAAGCTTTCTTT
.	TRBJ1-4	.	TRBV18	CASSPQTDATNEKLFF	TGTGCCAGCTCACCACAGACGGACGCAACTAATGAAAAACTGTTTTTT
.	TRBJ2-1	.	TRBV18	CASSPSGNRDNEQFF	TGTGCCAGCTCACCAAGTGGTAACAGGGACAATGAGCAGTTCTTC
.	TRBJ1-4	.	TRBV27	CASSPRQATNEKLFF	TGTGCCAGCAGTCCGAGACAAGCAACTAATGAAAAACTGTTTTTT
.	TRBJ1-2	TRBD1	TRBV27	CASSSRGQIRDGYTF	TGTGCCAGCAGTTCCCGGGGACAGATAAGGGATGGCTACACCTTC
.	TRBJ2-3	TRBD2	TRBV9	CASSVAAGGPTDTQYF	TGTGCCAGCAGCGTAGCTGCGGGGGGGCCTACAGATACGCAGTATTTT
.	TRBJ1-2	.	TRBV4-1	CASSQRGRDAGYTF	TGCGCCAGCAGCCAAAGGGGCAGGGACGCTGGCTACACCTTC
.	TRBJ1-2	.	TRBV4-1	CASSPVNNYGYTF	TGCGCCAGCAGCCCTGTAAATAACTATGGCTACACCTTC
.	TRBJ1-5	.	TRBV19	CASSIDLGGTNQPQHF	TGTGCCAGTAGTATAGATCTGGGGGGAACGAATCAGCCCCAGCATTTT
.	TRBJ2-5	TRBD1	TRBV6-5	CASRDRGGETQYF	TGTGCCAGCAGGGACAGGGGTGGGGAGACCCAGTACTTC
.	TRBJ1-1	TRBD1	TRBV5-1	CASSPIQGALGTEAFF	TGCGCCAGCAGCCCTATTCAGGGGGCCCTGGGCACTGAAGCTTTCTTT
.	TRBJ1-1	.	TRBV7-9	CASSLGEWNTEAFF	TGTGCCAGCAGCTTAGGGGAGTGGAACACTGAAGCTTTCTTT
.	TRBJ1-2	.	TRBV28	CASSFSDRTYGYTF	TGTGCCAGCAGTTTTTCAGACAGGACCTATGGCTACACCTTC
.	TRBJ1-2	TRBD1	TRBV19	CASSTRQGEGYTF	TGTGCCAGTAGTACTCGACAGGGGGAAGGCTACACCTTC
.	TRBJ1-2	TRBD1	TRBV24-1	CATSETRTGGSYGYTF	TGTGCCACCAGTGAGACCAGGACAGGGGGATCCTATGGCTACACCTTC
.	TRBJ2-3	TRBD1	TRBV7-8	CASSLDRGTDTQYF	TGTGCCAGCAGTCTCGACAGGGGCACAGATACGCAGTATTTT
.	TRBJ1-2	.	TRBV6-5	CASSLRDGGYGYTF	TGTGCCAGCAGTCTCCGGGACGGGGGCTATGGCTACACCTTC
.	TRBJ1-1	.	TRBV5-5	CASSLYNTEAFF	TGTGCCAGCAGCCTGTATAACACTGAAGCTTTCTTT
.	TRBJ1-5	.	TRBV27	CASSVTNQPQHF	TGTGCCAGCAGTGTCACCAATCAGCCCCAGCATTTT
.	TRBJ1-2	.	TRBV19	CASTVRGSGYTF	TGTGCCAGTACCGTGAGGGGGAGTGGCTACACCTTC
.	TRBJ2-6	.	TRBV7-2	CASSLGGYGANVLTF	TGTGCCAGCAGCTTAGGGGGTTACGGGGCCAACGTCCTGACTTTC
.	TRBJ1-1	.	TRBV7-9	CASSLTLTPAFF	TGTGCCAGCAGCCTCACACTAACCCCAGCTTTCTTT
.	TRBJ1-2	.	TRBV5-1	CASSLRQDGYTF	TGCGCCAGCAGCTTACGACAGGATGGCTACACCTTC
.	TRBJ1-1	.	TRBV7-2	CTGYDRAEAFF	TGTACAGGATATGATCGGGCTGAAGCTTTCTTT
.	TRBJ2-3	TRBD2	TRBV5-8	CASSSPRTLAGGTDTQYF	TGTGCCAGCAGTTCTCCGCGCACACTAGCGGGGGGCACAGATACGCAGTATTTT
.	TRBJ2-7	TRBD1	TRBV29-1	CSVEEFGTGVSEQYF	TGCAGCGTTGAAGAGTTTGGGACAGGGGTGAGTGAGCAGTACTTC
.	TRBJ2-1	TRBD1	TRBV5-6	CASSSRQGGIINEQFF	TGTGCCAGCAGCTCGAGACAGGGGGGGATAATCAATGAGCAGTTCTTC
.	TRBJ1-4	.	TRBV6-6	CASSRTGTTGGNEKLFF	TGTGCCAGCAGTCGAACCGGGACAACTGGGGGGAATGAAAAACTGTTTTTT
.	TRBJ1-4	.	TRBV10-3	CAISGQDREKLFF	TGTGCCATCAGTGGACAGGACAGAGAAAAACTGTTTTTT
.	TRBJ1-1	.	TRBV12-5	CASGLGRRGGTEAFF	TGTGCTAGTGGTTTGGGGCGGAGGGGGGGCACTGAAGCTTTCTTT
.	TRBJ1-3	TRBD1	TRBV5-6	CASSSDRAFVVGNTIYF	TGTGCCAGCAGTTCTGACAGGGCTTTTGTCGTTGGAAACACCATATATTTT
.	TRBJ2-5	TRBD2	TRBV27	CASKSGGPQETQYF	TGTGCCAGCAAAAGCGGGGGCCCCCAAGAGACCCAGTACTTC
few	TRBJ2-7	.	TRBV24-1	CATSDLISDRPASYEQYF	TGTGCCACCAGTGATTTGATTTCCGACAGGCCTGCTTCCTACGAGCAGTACTTC
.	TRBJ1-2	.	TRBV5-4	CASSLSAIYGYTF	TGTGCCAGCAGCTTGTCAGCCATCTATGGCTACACCTTC
.	TRBJ2-7	TRBD1	TRBV4-3	CASSHDRGYEQYF	TGCGCCAGCAGCCATGACAGGGGGTACGAGCAGTACTTC
.	TRBJ1-1	.	TRBV6-5	CASDGPQGAFF	TGTGCCAGCGACGGTCCTCAGGGAGCTTTCTTT
.	TRBJ2-1	.	TRBV7-2	CASSLHLGSSYNEQFF	TGTGCCAGCAGCTTACACCTTGGTAGCTCCTACAATGAGCAGTTCTTC
.	TRBJ1-3	.	TRBV9	CASSQTIGAGNTIYF	TGTGCCAGCAGCCAGACCATTGGGGCTGGAAACACCATATATTTT
.	TRBJ2-2	.	TRBV7-6	CASVPTANTGELFF	TGTGCCAGCGTCCCAACCGCGAACACCGGGGAGCTGTTTTTT
once	TRBJ2-1	.	TRBV27	CASSFYHSTGIGEQFF	TGTGCCAGCAGTTTTTACCACTCTACAGGGATTGGTGAGCAGTTCTTC